This T cell receptor beta chain was identified in a study of blood T cell repertoires in COVID-19. Study at large: Spain, Italy and the United States supplied samples that represented acute and convalescent COVID-19.

One Seattle source followed patients from active infection through their disease course. Per the study methods: Reference gene primer amplification in the assay estimated nucleated cell counts. Clones were sequenced by immunoSEQ multiplex PCR, and TCRdb holds only the in-frame ones, with some missing. V and J calls and clone size are given by that table; D and trimming were obtained from the DNA. Of some 290,000 clones in the sample, roughly 89% are singletons; the top ten hold approximately 0.98%. CDR3 size: 13 residues. V shed 4 bases and J shed 7 bases, with 11 bases lying between them. Germline-derived CDR1 and CDR2 are MGHRA and YSYEKL.

This chain joins TRBV4-1 and TRBJ2-4; D is ambiguous. The receptor was derived from a middle-aged woman with COVID-19, enrolled during active disease. The specimen sequenced was peripheral blood. CDR3 sequence: CASSPIEENIQYF. For the CDR3, the DNA is TGCGCCAGCAGCCCAATTGAAGAGAACATTCAGTACTTC.